The clone carrying this TCR beta chain occurred many times. Its antigen is unidentified. This beta chain is off target for a library built for alpha chains, so its abundance means little. Time point of the sample: sample taken at primary tumor resection. Whole RNA obtained from tumor, nontumor lung or frozen PBMC underwent sequencing without sorting. This sample is drawn from a study of spatial heterogeneity in lung cancer. General observations from the study: The number of expanded tumor alpha and beta chains correlated with mutation number.

TCRdb reprocessed the 5' RACE reads with MiXCR, giving one entry per CDR3 protein. The repertoire holds fewer than 20,000 distinct CDR3 sequences, around 6.4% seen once, with 10% in the top ten. Sequencing used lung tumor tissue, obtained at surgery. This sequence originates from a female donor with early-stage non-small cell lung cancer.

CDR3 bases: TGCAGTGCCGGACAAACGAACACTGAAGCTTTCTTT. It yields the protein CSAGQTNTEAFF. This chain joins TRBV20-1 and TRBJ1-1; D may be TRBD1 (5 bases). Trimming removed 6 bases at V and 1 base at J, with 9 bases between. The CDR3 length is 12 residues. Germline lookup yields CDR1 DFQATT and CDR2 SNEGSKA (reference sequence).